What follows are 14 T cell receptor beta chains derived from one specimen sequenced in a study of T cells in Graves' hyperthyroidism and ophthalmopathy. It was RNA transcripts that yielded the amplified TCR beta CDR3 regions. HTBI primers were used for first-round RT-PCR of the TCR CDR3. One entry per CDR3 protein, called by TCRdb with MiXCR from the multiplex PCR reads. The sample includes just under 750,000 distinct CDR3 sequences, about 35% of them seen just once. Sequencing input: blood. The receptor source for this set is a woman aged 40 to 50 with Graves' hyperthyroidism.

The V and J genes are TRBV10-2 and TRBJ2-2; TRBD1 might be the D (6 bases). Germline-derived CDR1 and CDR2 are WSHSY and SAAADI. Trimming took off 6 bases at V and 0 bases at J, with 17 bases between the two ends. This CDR3 spans 17 amino acids. The CDR3 region has the DNA TGCGCCAGCAGCGACCCCGGGACAATCGCGAACACCGGGGAGCTGTTTTTT. This gives the protein CASSDPGTIANTGELFF.

This clonotype was picked up many times. The J gene is TRBJ2-5, the V gene TRBV2; unclear D gene. The V and J ends lost 0 bases and 1 base respectively, with 6 bases between them. The CDR3 has 14 residues. The germline V gene has CDR1 SNHLY and CDR2 FYNNEI. CDR3 bases: TGTGCCAGCAGTGAAGCGTTGGGCCAAGAGACCCAGTACTTC. This gives the protein CASSEALGQETQYF.

This clonotype was observed a handful of times. This chain joins TRBV5-1 and TRBJ2-5, with TRBD2 matching over 8 bases. This CDR3 comprises 16 residues. CDR1 is SGHRS, CDR2 YFSETQ, per germline. After removal of 4 bases from V and 3 bases from J, the junction contained 11 bases not matched to a gene. In DNA form, the CDR3 reads TGCGCCAGCAGCACTCTTTGGACTAGCCGCGAAGAGACCCAGTACTTC. This sequence encodes CASSTLWTSREETQYF.

The V call is TRBV29-1, the J call TRBJ1-2; 8 bases match TRBD1. The CDR3 is 13 residues long. After removal of 4 bases from V and 7 bases from J, the junction contained 8 bases not matched to a gene. Germline V lookup: CDR1 SQVTM, CDR2 ANQGSEA. The CDR3 DNA follows: TGCAGCGTTGGCCGACAGGGGCAGACTGGCTACACCTTC. It encodes CSVGRQGQTGYTF. The full variable domain, rest sourced from reference TRBV29-1 and TRBJ1-2, is SAVISQKPSRDICQRGTSLTIQCQVDSQVTMMFWYRQQPGQSLTLIATANQGSEATYESGFVIDKFPISRPNLTFSTLTVSNMSPEDSSIYLCSVGRQGQTGYTFGSGTRLTVV.

V gene TRBV13 combines with J gene TRBJ2-7, with D perhaps TRBD2 (5 bases). The CDR3 contains 14 residues. Germline V gene sequence: CDR1 PRHDT, CDR2 FYEKMQ (reference sequence). V dropped 3 bases and J dropped 2 bases, with 11 bases sitting between them. CDR3 in DNA: TGTGCCAGCAGCTTTTCGGGATTTGCCTACGAGCAGTACTTC. This encodes CASSFSGFAYEQYF.

This clonotype was picked up a small number of times. The CDR3: CASSPYGQGDYGYTF. CDR3 bases: TGTGCCAGCAGCCCCTATGGGCAGGGGGACTATGGCTACACCTTC. The genes are TRBV7-2 and TRBJ1-2; 7 bases are shared with TRBD1. CDR1 SGHTA and CDR2 FQGNSA come from the germline V gene. The CDR3 contains 15 residues. The V gene end was trimmed by 5 bases and the J gene end by 3 bases; junction bases not matched to a gene: 9.

This chain connects TRBV5-1 to TRBJ1-2; no reliable D call. Per germline, CDR1 SGHRS and CDR2 YFSETQ. Trimming took off 6 bases at V and 1 base at J, with 13 bases between the two ends. This CDR3 contains 14 residues. The CDR3 DNA is TGCGCCAGCATGGGTGAGAATGATAACTATGGCTACACCTTC. Encoded protein: CASMGENDNYGYTF.

This clonotype was counted between two and nine times. V gene TRBV11-2 combines with J gene TRBJ2-7; possible D gene TRBD1, 6 bases. CDR1 and CDR2 (germline): SGHAT, FQNNGV. V was clipped by 5 bases and J by 7 bases, with 6 bases between them. The CDR3 is 10 residues long. The CDR3 sequence: CASSQGEQYF. CDR3 coding DNA: TGTGCCAGCAGCCAGGGGGAGCAGTACTTC.

Of note for this clonotype: Germline and junction disagree at one end, which may indicate a read error. The rearrangement joins TRBV10-3 to TRBJ2-2, with D possibly matching TRBD1 (8 bases). CDR1 is ENHRY, CDR2 SYGVKD, per germline. This CDR3 is built from 15 residues. This CDR3 reads CASSYRQGRAGELFF. CDR3 in DNA: TGTGCCAGCAGTTACCGACAGGGGAGGGCCGGGGAGCTGTTTTTT.

This clonotype was found many times. The chain uses TRBV12-3 or TRBV12-4 and TRBJ1-6; D may be TRBD1 (6 bases). This CDR3 has 14 residues. With 5 bases removed from V and 9 bases from J, the gap between germline ends came to 14 bases. The CDR3 reads CASSVDRRPSPLHF. The CDR3 DNA reads as TGTGCCAGCAGTGTAGACAGGAGACCTTCACCCCTCCACTTT.

This clonotype was picked up one time. The rearrangement uses TRBV4-3 and TRBJ1-3, with no clear D. This CDR3 contains 14 residues. Trimming pared 3 bases from V and 0 bases from J, leaving 6 bases between. Germline V CDR1 and CDR2: LGHNA, YSLEER. The CDR3 is CASSHSYSGNTIYF. The CDR3, as DNA: TGCGCCAGCAGCCACTCATACTCTGGAAACACCATATATTTT.

Worth noting for this clonotype: The germline gene is not matched at one end of the junction; a read error may be the cause. This chain uses TRBV2 with TRBJ1-2; 10 nucleotides agree with TRBD1. CDR3 length: 13 amino acids. Germline CDR1 and CDR2: SNHLY and FYNNEI. CDR3 bases: TGTGTCAGCAGTGGGACAGGGGTCTATGGCTACACCTTC. Translating it yields CVSSGTGVYGYTF.

To note about this clonotype: A much more abundant neighbour one base away suggests this may be a read error. The chain employs TRBV7-8 and TRBJ2-3; no clear D gene. CDR3 size: 15 residues. Germline V gene lookup returns CDR1 SGHVS and CDR2 FQNEAQ. CDR3 amino acids: CAGSPAYRSTDTQYF. DNA for the CDR3: TGTGCCGGCAGCCCAGCCTACAGATCCACAGATACGCAGTATTTT.

The gene calls are TRBV3-1 and TRBJ1-1; D possibly corresponds to TRBD1 (6 bases). The V gene lost 4 bases and the J gene lost 4 bases, with 19 bases spanning the gap. Germline V gene data show CDR1 as LGHDT and CDR2 as YNNKEL (reference sequence). The CDR3 length is 16 residues. The CDR3 bases are TGTGCCAGCAGCCTACAGGCGGGGGCTCGAGGCACTGAAGCTTTCTTT. Translated, it gives CASSLQAGARGTEAFF.